This entry concerns a single T cell receptor (beta chain). This clone was found a few times. It lacks a known antigen. No base quality values were provided; no much bigger clone lies one nucleotide off. This record belongs to a study of T cell responses to AZD1222 COVID-19 vaccine (dated by TCRdb to the early 2020s). In terms of the full investigation: Because spike-specific TCR depth and breadth did not differ between the two schedules, AZD1222 recipients who got a second dose at roughly 4 weeks were pooled with those who got a second dose at roughly 12 weeks. TCR sequencing covered over 230 trial participants: around 210 given two doses of AZD1222 and approximately 25 given two doses of MenACWY control vaccine. Enrollment into the trials was organized by age into subgroups of 18-55, 56-69 and 70-plus years, and those subgroups contained roughly 150, 30 and 60 TCR-sequenced participants, respectively.

Overall results and qualifications from the work: Because no day 14 peak-response samples were available, the repertoires could be characterized only after the peak T cell response. Spike-specific TCR breadth and depth rose significantly after two AZD1222 doses compared with day 0 and with MenACWY recipients. Reportedly, almost half of the unique spike-specific TCRs recognized epitopes lying outside the regions that are mutated in the B.1.351 and B.1.1.7 variants. Vaccine-associated CD4 TCRs spanned the whole spike protein, with dominant responses in regions 160-218 and 743-854. Most participants were white British and females outnumbered males, and the authors suggested that clonal diversity may have been underestimated. Conclusions about previously exposed vaccinees are limited because only six or seven AZD1222 recipients were SARS-CoV-2 seropositive at baseline. The 56-69-year group was small, and its depth increase did not reach significance, likely because of low power.

The CDR3 regions of human TCRbeta chains were analyzed by immunosequencing. Turning to the authors' computational methods: TCRs in the repertoires were compared against a reference library of SARS-CoV-2-specific TCRs that had been generated with the MIRA antigen-specificity platform. Breadth meant the fraction of unique TCRs that were SARS-CoV-2-associated, whereas depth meant the fraction of total T cells that were SARS-CoV-2-associated. Using the MIRA data, each spike-specific TCR was assigned both to the spike region to which the TCR was reactive and to a CD4 or CD8 class. Log10-transformed breadth and depth values were compared by one-way ANOVA with Sidak's multiple comparisons tests. In its TCRdb copy, this immuneACCESS table keeps in-frame sequences only and misses some clones. Where compared with another copy, unresolved V genes explain less than half of these, and the others have no known cause. For V, J and clone size, that table is used; D and trimming come from the DNA. This sample holds around 65,000 clones; 76% were observed only once. The ten largest clones add up to 11% to 15% of the sample.

From a lookup of the germline V gene (reference sequence), CDR1 and CDR2 are SEHNR and FQNEAQ. From the cysteine up to the phenylalanine, the CDR3 has a length of 12 residues. Only the CDR3 DNA is retained, 36 bases long and in frame from the first base. Trimming takes 1 base from V and 7 bases from J, and the germline ends sit 8 bases apart. The time point label of this sample denotes: baseline before first vaccination. The vaccinee samples were drawn from two UK trials, COV001 and COV002, one of which was a single-blind randomized controlled phase 2/3 trial testing AZD1222 (ChAdOx1 nCoV-19) in healthy adults. For TCRbeta chain sequencing, PBMC samples from trial participants were taken at day 0 and at day 28 after the second dose.

The sequence derives from an adult in good health. This chain joins TRBV7-9 to TRBJ2-7, with the D gene possibly TRBD1 or TRBD2, each one fitting 5 bases. The material was peripheral blood, obtained on day 0 of AZD1222 vaccination. The CDR3 region has the sequence CASSLGGVEQYF. The nucleotide sequence reads TGTGCCAGCAGCTTAGGAGGGGTAGAGCAGTACTTC.